One T cell receptor beta chain is described in this entry. Its antigen is still unknown. Since a much larger clone is just one base distant, this may be a read error. One entry per CDR3 protein results from TCRdb running MiXCR on the reads. The data show approximately 200,000 distinct CDR3 sequences, 28% seen once. This sample was taken from a study of T cell repertoires in cytomegalovirus infection. The study's findings and limits: Dominant in the ex vivo response were TCR beta clonotypes restricted by HLA-C and specific for CMV.

The CDR3 length is 15 residues. V trimming: 3 bases; J trimming: 3 bases; junction bases outside the gene matches: 4. CDR1 MGHRA and CDR2 YSYEKL come from the germline V gene. The receptor comes from a human donor in good health (CMV status not recorded). Some clones in this sample may be carry-over from other donors' samples. Sequenced input: PBMCs. This chain connects TRBV4-1 to TRBJ2-1; 8 bases match TRBD2. DNA of the CDR3: TGCGCCAGCAGCCATGAGGCGGGGGGCTACAATGAGCAGTTCTTC. This encodes CASSHEAGGYNEQFF.